The 17 T cell receptor beta chains below were found in one sample sequenced in a study of human T cells and chemical hapten exposure. TCRdb re-analysed the RACE reads in MiXCR, keeping a single row per CDR3 protein. This repertoire shows about 120,000 distinct CDR3 sequences, around 13% found once; its top ten account for roughly 0.92%. The time point here: patch test 1, 2 weeks after DPC sensitization. Treatment described: therapeutic diphenylcyclopropenone sensitization with weekly scalp DPC. Material: whole blood, obtained in connection with sensitization to the hapten diphenylcyclopropenone (DPC). The receptors stem from a man aged 18 to 35 with alopecia areata. Some clones in this sample may be carry-over from other donors' samples.

The chain has TRBV7-9 and TRBJ2-7; TRBD1 is a possible D gene (6 bases). The CDR3 is 14 residues long. Trimming took off 8 bases at V and 1 base at J, with 15 bases between the two ends. Germline lookup yields CDR1 SEHNR and CDR2 FQNEAQ (reference sequence). The CDR3 spells CASGPTGISYEQYF. In DNA, the CDR3 is TGTGCCAGCGGGCCGACAGGAATATCCTACGAGCAGTACTTC.

This clonotype has only a few counts. The chain joins TRBV4-3 to TRBJ1-2; maybe TRBD1 (5 bases). CDR1 and CDR2 from the germline V gene are LGHNA and YSLEER. The CDR3 contains 14 residues. V shed 3 bases and J shed 4 bases, with 12 bases lying between them. CDR3 amino acids: CASSHSQGAYGYTF. CDR3 DNA: TGCGCCAGCAGCCATTCGCAGGGAGCCTATGGCTACACCTTC.

This clonotype was detected only a few times. The CDR3 region has the DNA TGTGCCAGCAGCGCCGGGACAGGTGCCTACGAGCAGTACGTC. Protein product: CASSAGTGAYEQYV. The gene calls are TRBV6-6 and TRBJ2-7; 8 bases line up with TRBD1. There are 14 residues in the CDR3. Germline trimming cut 6 bases from V and 2 bases from J; bases unmatched to any gene: 6. Germline V gene sequence: CDR1 MNHNY, CDR2 SVGAGI (reference sequence).

This clonotype was seen a few times. The chain has TRBV4-3 and TRBJ1-6; 7 bases fit TRBD1. The ends lost 1 base at V and 4 bases at J; junction bases unmatched: 10. Germline values: CDR1 LGHNA, CDR2 YSLEER. The CDR3 has 18 residues. The CDR3 DNA sequence: TGCGCCAGCAGCCAAGCCCTCCACAGGGGCGATTATAATTCACCCCTCCACTTT. Translated, it gives CASSQALHRGDYNSPLHF.

This clonotype has a count of ten or more. This sequence joins TRBV20-1 and TRBJ2-5; TRBD2 matches 12 bases. CDR3 length equals 17 residues. With 6 bases clipped from V and 5 bases from J, the junction kept 16 bases outside the gene matches. The germline V gene encodes CDR1 DFQATT and CDR2 SNEGSKA (reference sequence). Here the CDR3 DNA reads TGCAGTGCCCTGGGACTAGCGGGCCCGGGAGGATGGGAGACCCAGTACTTC. The encoded protein is CSALGLAGPGGWETQYF.

V is TRBV7-3 and J is TRBJ2-2; TRBD2 is a possible D gene (6 bases). The CDR3 runs to 15 residues. Trimming took 0 bases from V and 1 from J, leaving 6 bases between them. Germline V gene lookup returns CDR1 SGHTA and CDR2 FQGTGA. This CDR3 is CASSLTSGNTGELFF. CDR3 nucleotide sequence: TGTGCCAGCAGCTTAACTAGCGGGAACACCGGGGAGCTGTTTTTT.

This clonotype has only a few counts. The J gene is TRBJ2-7, the V gene TRBV24-1, with 8 bases matching TRBD2. V lost 12 bases and J lost 1; bases outside the gene matches: 16. CDR1 and CDR2 from the germline V gene are KGHDR and SFDVKD. CDR3 length: 16 amino acids. CDR3 nucleotides: TGTGCCGCGTCAGTGCAAGAGCGGGGGACTTCCTACGAGCAGTACGTC. Translated, it gives CAASVQERGTSYEQYV.

This clonotype was observed a few times. The J gene is TRBJ2-1, the V gene TRBV20-1; D is unclear. V was pared by 6 bases and J by 4 bases, with 4 bases between. CDR3 length: 10 amino acids. The germline V gene has CDR1 DFQATT and CDR2 SNEGSKA (reference sequence). The CDR3 region is CSAQYNEQFF. The DNA for the CDR3 is TGCAGTGCCCAGTACAATGAGCAGTTCTTC.

This chain links TRBV12-3 or TRBV12-4 with TRBJ1-1; D call uncertain. The CDR3 covers 13 residues. The V and J ends lost 1 base and 4 bases respectively, with 7 bases between them. CDR3 region: CASSLEGFTEAFF. DNA of the CDR3: TGTGCCAGCAGTTTAGAGGGATTCACTGAAGCTTTCTTT.

This clonotype was seen a few times. V gene TRBV5-1 combines with J gene TRBJ1-1; no firm D call. Germline CDR1 is SGHRS and CDR2 is YFSETQ. The germline V and J ends were trimmed by 0 bases and 2 bases, with 8 bases remaining between them. This CDR3 is built from 14 residues. The CDR3 loop reads CASSLGISNTEAFF. The CDR3 DNA follows: TGCGCCAGCAGCTTGGGTATCAGTAACACTGAAGCTTTCTTT.

There are a few counts of this clonotype. This chain joins TRBV29-1 and TRBJ2-5; D remains unclear. The V and J ends lost 6 bases and 1 base respectively, with 12 bases between them. Germline loops: CDR1 SQVTM, CDR2 ANQGSEA. The CDR3 is 13 residues long. The chain's CDR3 is CSVGDTFQETQYF. CDR3 DNA sequence: TGCAGCGTGGGCGACACCTTCCAAGAGACCCAGTACTTC.

This clonotype was seen a handful of times. V is TRBV20-1 and J is TRBJ2-1; tentative D call: TRBD2 (5 bases). Between the trimmed V and J ends, which lost 5 bases and 12 bases, there was a span of 17 bases. The CDR3 runs 12 residues. From germline, CDR1 is DFQATT and CDR2 SNEGSKA (reference sequence). The CDR3 nucleotides are TGCAGTGCTCGCCCGGGTGGCGAGGGGCAGTTCTTC. It is translated as CSARPGGEGQFF.

This clonotype turned up a few times. The J gene is TRBJ1-5, the V gene TRBV7-9, with TRBD1 as a possible D gene (5 bases). This CDR3 comprises 17 residues. Per the germline V gene, CDR1 is SEHNR and CDR2 is FQNEAQ (reference sequence). With 5 bases removed from V and 0 bases from J, the gap between germline ends came to 17 bases. In DNA form, the CDR3 reads TGTGCCAGCAGCGCCCAGGGCTTTACTGATAGCAATCAGCCCCAGCATTTT. Translated, it gives CASSAQGFTDSNQPQHF.

CDR3 protein: CASSRAKESIQYF. The CDR3 nucleotides read TGTGCCAGCAGCCGGGCAAAGGAAAGCATTCAGTACTTC. V usage is TRBV16 and J usage is TRBJ2-4; D uncertain. V lost 4 bases and J lost 9, with 13 bases in between. The CDR3 runs to 13 residues. The V gene's germline CDR1 is KGHSY and CDR2 FQNENV.

This clonotype was seen a handful of times. The chain links TRBV24-1 to TRBJ1-1; D gene unclear. The CDR3 runs 10 residues. Trimming left V 8 bases short and J 11 bases short, with 11 bases between. The germline CDR1 and CDR2 sequences are KGHDR and SFDVKD. CDR3: CATTPRPAFF. The CDR3 bases are TGTGCCACCACCCCTCGACCCGCTTTCTTT.

This clonotype turned up a few times. The rearrangement joins TRBV19 to TRBJ1-2; D is undetermined. The V end lost 4 bases, the J end lost 4 bases, and 19 bases lay between the germline ends. The CDR3 runs 16 residues. Germline V gives CDR1 LNHDA, CDR2 SQIVND (reference sequence). The CDR3 DNA sequence: TGTGCCAGTAGTACGCGAGTCGGCGGCTTTGCCTATGGCTACACCTTC. Protein: CASSTRVGGFAYGYTF.

This clonotype was seen a few times. The J gene is TRBJ2-3, the V gene TRBV24-1; a possible D gene is TRBD1 (7 bases). The CDR3 totals 17 residues. The V end was cut by 0 bases, the J end by 5 bases, with 17 bases between. Germline assignment: CDR1 KGHDR and CDR2 SFDVKD. The chain's CDR3 is CATSDLRGGTAGDTQYF. The CDR3 DNA sequence: TGTGCCACCAGTGATTTGCGTGGAGGGACAGCGGGAGATACGCAGTATTTT.